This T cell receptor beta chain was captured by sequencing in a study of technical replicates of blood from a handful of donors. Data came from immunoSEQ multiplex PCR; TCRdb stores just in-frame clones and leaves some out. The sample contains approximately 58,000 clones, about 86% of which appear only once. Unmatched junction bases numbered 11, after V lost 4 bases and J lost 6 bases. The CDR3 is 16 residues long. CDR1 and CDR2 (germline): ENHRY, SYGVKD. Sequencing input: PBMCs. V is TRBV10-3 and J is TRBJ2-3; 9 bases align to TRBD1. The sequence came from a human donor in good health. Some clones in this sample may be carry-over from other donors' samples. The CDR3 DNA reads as TGTGCCATCAGTGGGGGGGACAGGGTCTCGGGGGATACGCAGTATTTT. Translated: CAISGGDRVSGDTQYF.